This TCR beta chain came from a study of Graves' ophthalmopathy and Graves' hyperthyroidism. Points from the study as a whole: Most thyroid clonotypes with frequency above 0.001 were detected in blood too.

RNA transcripts served as template for amplifying TCR beta CDR3 sequences. The first round was an RT-PCR with HTBI primers, and the second round was a multiplex PCR. TCRdb called the multiplex PCR reads again in MiXCR, with one record for every CDR3 protein. The sample shows 260,000 or so distinct CDR3 sequences, 45% to 55% of them seen only once. The CDR3 consists of 14 residues. Looked up from germline, CDR1 is ENHRY and CDR2 is SYGVKD. The V gene end was trimmed by 10 bases and the J gene end by 6 bases; junction bases not matched to a gene: 12. A diagnosis was made from clinical symptoms together with serum thyroxine, TRAb, thyroid ultrasound and orbital computed tomography. As for this clonotype: What it binds is unknown.

This receptor was identified in an adult man with Graves' ophthalmopathy. Material for sequencing was peripheral blood. The chain uses TRBV10-3 and TRBJ2-3; 8 nucleotides line up with TRBD2. CDR3 DNA sequence: TGTGCCACCAACGGGGGGGGCGCGAAGGATACGCAGTATTTT. Protein product: CATNGGGAKDTQYF.